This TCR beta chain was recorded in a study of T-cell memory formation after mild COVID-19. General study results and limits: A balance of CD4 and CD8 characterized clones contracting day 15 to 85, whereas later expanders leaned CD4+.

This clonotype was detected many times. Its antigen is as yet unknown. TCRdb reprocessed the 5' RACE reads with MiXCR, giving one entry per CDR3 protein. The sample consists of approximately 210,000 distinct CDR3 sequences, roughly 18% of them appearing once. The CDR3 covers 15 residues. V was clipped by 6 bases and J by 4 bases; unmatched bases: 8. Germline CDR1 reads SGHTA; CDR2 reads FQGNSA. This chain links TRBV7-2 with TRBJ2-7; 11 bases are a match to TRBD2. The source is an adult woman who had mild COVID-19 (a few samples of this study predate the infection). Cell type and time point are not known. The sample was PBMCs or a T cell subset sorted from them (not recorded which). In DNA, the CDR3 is TGTGCCAGCAGAGTACATAGCGGGGGGGCTTACGAGCAGTACTTC. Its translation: CASRVHSGGAYEQYF.